These 2 T cell receptor beta chains were all obtained from the same sample, sequenced in a study of shared T cell receptors in the human thymus. TCRdb's table, derived via immunoSEQ multiplex PCR, lists solely in-frame clones and lacks some. Altogether about 660,000 clones are present, around nine tenths being singletons, with the ten largest covering 0.0095% to 0.013%. The sample also formed part of further work on human thymus T cells.

The specimen was thymocytes. The receptor source for this set is a boy younger than two with a congenital heart defect.

V and J are TRBV6-6 and TRBJ2-5, with D unclear. V lost 4 bases to trimming and J lost 5 bases, with 17 bases between them. The germline V gene encodes CDR1 MNHNY and CDR2 SVGAGI (reference sequence). The CDR3 length is 15 residues. The CDR3, as DNA: TGTGCCAGCAGTTTAGGATGGTGGGCAGTGGAGACCCAGTACTTC. Protein: CASSLGWWAVETQYF.

The table lists this clone with a count of one. V usage is TRBV19 and J usage is TRBJ1-2; no clear D. The V gene lost 5 bases and the J gene lost 2 bases, with 21 bases spanning the gap. Germline CDR1 LNHDA, CDR2 SQIVND (reference sequence). The CDR3 covers 17 residues. CDR3 region: CASSASHGRGSNYGYTF. CDR3 DNA: TGTGCCAGTAGTGCCTCTCATGGCCGGGGTTCCAACTATGGCTACACCTTC.